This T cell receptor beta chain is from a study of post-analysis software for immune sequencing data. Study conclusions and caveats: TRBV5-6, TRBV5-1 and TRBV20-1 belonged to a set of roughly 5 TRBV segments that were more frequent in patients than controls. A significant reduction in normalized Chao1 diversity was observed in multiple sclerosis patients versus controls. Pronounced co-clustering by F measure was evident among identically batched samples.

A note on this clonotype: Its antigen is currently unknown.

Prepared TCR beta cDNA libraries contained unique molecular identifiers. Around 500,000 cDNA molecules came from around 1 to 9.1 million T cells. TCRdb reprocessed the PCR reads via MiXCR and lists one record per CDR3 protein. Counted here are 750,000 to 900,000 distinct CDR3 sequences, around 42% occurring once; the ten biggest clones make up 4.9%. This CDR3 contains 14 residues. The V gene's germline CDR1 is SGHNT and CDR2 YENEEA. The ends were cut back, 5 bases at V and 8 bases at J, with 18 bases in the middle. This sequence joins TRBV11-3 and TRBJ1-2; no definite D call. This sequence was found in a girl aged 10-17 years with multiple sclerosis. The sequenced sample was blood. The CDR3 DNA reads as TGTGCCAGCAGCCAAGCTTCGGTTTTGGAGGGCTACACCTTC. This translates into CASSQASVLEGYTF.